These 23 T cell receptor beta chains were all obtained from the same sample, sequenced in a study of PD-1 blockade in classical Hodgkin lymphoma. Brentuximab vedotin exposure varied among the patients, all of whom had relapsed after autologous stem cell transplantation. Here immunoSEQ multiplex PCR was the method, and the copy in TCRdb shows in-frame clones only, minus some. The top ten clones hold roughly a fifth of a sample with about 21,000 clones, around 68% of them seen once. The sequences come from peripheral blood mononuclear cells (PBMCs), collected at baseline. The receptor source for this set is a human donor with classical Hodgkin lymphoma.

The CDR3 DNA is TGTGCCAGCAGCCCAGAGATGGACCCGAACAATGAGCAGTTCTTC. The encoded protein is CASSPEMDPNNEQFF. This rearrangement joins TRBV7-3 to TRBJ2-1, with D hard to call. CDR3 length equals 15 residues. Trimming removed 5 bases at V and 5 bases at J, with 16 bases between. Germline assignment: CDR1 SGHTA and CDR2 FQGTGA.

DNA for the CDR3: TGTGCCAGCAGCGCAACTGGACAGGGGGCTTGGAATGAGCAGTTCTTC. Residues: CASSATGQGAWNEQFF. This chain connects TRBV9 to TRBJ2-1; 11 bases line up with TRBD1. This CDR3 has 16 residues. Germline V gives CDR1 SGDLS, CDR2 YYNGEE. The V gene end was trimmed by 3 bases and the J gene end by 7 bases; junction bases not matched to a gene: 9.

The CDR3 sequence is CSVDSGQGLWEQYF. The CDR3 nucleotides read TGCAGCGTTGACTCGGGACAGGGCTTATGGGAGCAGTACTTC. The J gene is TRBJ2-7, the V gene TRBV29-1; 9 bases align to TRBD1. J gave up 7 bases and V 3 bases, and 10 bases lay outside the gene matches. The germline CDR1 and CDR2 sequences are SQVTM and ANQGSEA. The CDR3 sequence is 14 residues long.

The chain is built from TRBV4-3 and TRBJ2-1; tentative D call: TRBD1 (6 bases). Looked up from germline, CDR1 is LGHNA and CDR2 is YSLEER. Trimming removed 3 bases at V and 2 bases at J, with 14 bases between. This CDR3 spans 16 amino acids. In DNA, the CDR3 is TGCGCCAGCAGCCAGGAGACAGGACTCCCCTACAATGAGCAGTTCTTC. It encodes CASSQETGLPYNEQFF.

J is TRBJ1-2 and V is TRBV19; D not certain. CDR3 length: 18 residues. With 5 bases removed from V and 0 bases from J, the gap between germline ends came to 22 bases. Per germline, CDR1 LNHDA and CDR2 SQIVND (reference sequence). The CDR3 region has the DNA TGTGCCAGTAGTTTTTACCCCCCTACAAGGACCGCTAACTATGGCTACACCTTC. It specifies CASSFYPPTRTANYGYTF.

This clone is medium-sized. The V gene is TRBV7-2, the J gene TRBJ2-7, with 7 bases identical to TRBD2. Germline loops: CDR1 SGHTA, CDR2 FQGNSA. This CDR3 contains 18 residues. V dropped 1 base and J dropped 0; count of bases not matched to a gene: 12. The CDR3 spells CASSLDLHSGTISYEQYF. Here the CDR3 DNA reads TGTGCCAGCAGCTTAGATCTTCACAGCGGGACGATCTCCTACGAGCAGTACTTC.

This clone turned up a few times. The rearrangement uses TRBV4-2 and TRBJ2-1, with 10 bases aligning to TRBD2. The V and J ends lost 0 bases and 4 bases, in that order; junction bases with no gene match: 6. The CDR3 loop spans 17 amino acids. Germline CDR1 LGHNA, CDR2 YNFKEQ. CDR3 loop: CASSQDPASGGYNEQFF. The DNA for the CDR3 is TGTGCCAGCAGCCAAGATCCCGCTAGCGGGGGTTACAATGAGCAGTTCTTC.

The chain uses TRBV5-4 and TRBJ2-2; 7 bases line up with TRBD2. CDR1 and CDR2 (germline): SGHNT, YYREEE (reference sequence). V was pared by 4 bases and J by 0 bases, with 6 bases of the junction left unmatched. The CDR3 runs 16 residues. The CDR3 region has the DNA TGTGCCAGCAGCCAGGGCCTAGCGGCGAACACCGGGGAGCTGTTTTTT. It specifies CASSQGLAANTGELFF. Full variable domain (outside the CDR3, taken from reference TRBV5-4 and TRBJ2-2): ETGVTQSPTHLIKTRGQQVTLRCSSQSGHNTVSWYQQALGQGPQFIFQYYREEENGRGNFPPRFSGLQFPNYSSELNVNALELDDSALYLCASSQGLAANTGELFFGEGSRLTVL.

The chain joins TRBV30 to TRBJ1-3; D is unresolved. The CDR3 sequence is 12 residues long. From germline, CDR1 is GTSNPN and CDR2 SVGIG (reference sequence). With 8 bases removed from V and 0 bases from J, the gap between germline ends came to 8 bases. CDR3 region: CAASGSGNTIYF. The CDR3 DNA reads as TGTGCCGCATCAGGCTCTGGAAACACCATATATTTT.

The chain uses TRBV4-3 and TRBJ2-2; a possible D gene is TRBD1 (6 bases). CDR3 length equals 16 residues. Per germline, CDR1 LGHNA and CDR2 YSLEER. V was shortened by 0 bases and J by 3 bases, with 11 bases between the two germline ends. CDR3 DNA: TGCGCCAGCAGCCAAGATCCCAGGGGTGACACCGGGGAGCTGTTTTTT. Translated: CASSQDPRGDTGELFF.

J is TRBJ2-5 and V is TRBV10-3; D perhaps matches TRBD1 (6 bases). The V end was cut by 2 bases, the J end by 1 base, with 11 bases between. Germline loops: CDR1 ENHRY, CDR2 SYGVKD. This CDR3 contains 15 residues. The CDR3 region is CAISEGQGFQETQYF. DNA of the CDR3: TGTGCCATCAGTGAGGGGCAGGGGTTCCAAGAGACCCAGTACTTC.

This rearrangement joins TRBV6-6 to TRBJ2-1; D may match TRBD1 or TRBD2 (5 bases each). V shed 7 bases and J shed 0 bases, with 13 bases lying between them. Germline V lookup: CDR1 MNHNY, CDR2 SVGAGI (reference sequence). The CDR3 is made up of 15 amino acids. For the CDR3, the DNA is TGTGCCAGCACCATCCCAGGGAGCTCCTACAATGAGCAGTTCTTC. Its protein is CASTIPGSSYNEQFF.

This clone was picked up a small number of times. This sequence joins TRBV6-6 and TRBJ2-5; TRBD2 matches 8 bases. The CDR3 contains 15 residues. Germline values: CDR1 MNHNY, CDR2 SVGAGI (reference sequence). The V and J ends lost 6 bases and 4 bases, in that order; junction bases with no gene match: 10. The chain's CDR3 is CASSPGGAAGETQYF. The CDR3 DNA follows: TGTGCCAGCAGCCCCGGGGGGGCCGCGGGAGAGACCCAGTACTTC.

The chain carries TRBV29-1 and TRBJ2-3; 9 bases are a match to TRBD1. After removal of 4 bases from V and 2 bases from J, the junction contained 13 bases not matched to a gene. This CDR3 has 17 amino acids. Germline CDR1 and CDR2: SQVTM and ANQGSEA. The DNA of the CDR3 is TGCAGCGTTGTAGGGACAGGGCTTTTAGGGTCCACAGATACGCAGTATTTT. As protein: CSVVGTGLLGSTDTQYF.

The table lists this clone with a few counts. In DNA, the CDR3 is TGTGCCAGCAGCCTTCCTCGACAAAGCCGTTATGGCTACACCTTC. Protein: CASSLPRQSRYGYTF. The chain is built from TRBV7-2 and TRBJ1-2; D unresolved. The ends were cut back, 5 bases at V and 5 bases at J, with 18 bases in the middle. Germline CDR1 is SGHTA and CDR2 is FQGNSA. The CDR3 sequence is 15 residues long.

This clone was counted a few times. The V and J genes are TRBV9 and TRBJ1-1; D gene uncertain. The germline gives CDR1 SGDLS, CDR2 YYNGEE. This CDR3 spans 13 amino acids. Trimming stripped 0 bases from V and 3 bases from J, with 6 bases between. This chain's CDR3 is CASSVGADTEAFF. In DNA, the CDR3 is TGTGCCAGCAGCGTAGGGGCGGACACTGAAGCTTTCTTT.

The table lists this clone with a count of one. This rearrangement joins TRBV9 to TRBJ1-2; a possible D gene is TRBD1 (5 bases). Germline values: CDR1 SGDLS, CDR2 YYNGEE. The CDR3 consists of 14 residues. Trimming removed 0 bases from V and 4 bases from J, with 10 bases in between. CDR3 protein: CASSVDWTPYGYTF. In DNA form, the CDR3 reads TGTGCCAGCAGCGTAGACTGGACACCCTATGGCTACACCTTC.

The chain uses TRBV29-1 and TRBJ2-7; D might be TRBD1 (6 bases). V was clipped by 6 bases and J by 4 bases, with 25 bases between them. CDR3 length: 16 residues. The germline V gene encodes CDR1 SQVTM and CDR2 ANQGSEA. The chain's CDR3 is CSVPGVIHGGIYEQYF. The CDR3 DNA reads TGCAGCGTCCCAGGGGTGATTCATGGGGGTATATACGAGCAGTACTTC.

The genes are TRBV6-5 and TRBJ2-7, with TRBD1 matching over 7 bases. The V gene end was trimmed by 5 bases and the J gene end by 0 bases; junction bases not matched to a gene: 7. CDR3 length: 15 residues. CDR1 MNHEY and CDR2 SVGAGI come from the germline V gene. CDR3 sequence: CASSQHRDSSYEQYF. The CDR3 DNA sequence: TGTGCCAGCAGTCAACACCGGGACAGCTCCTACGAGCAGTACTTC.

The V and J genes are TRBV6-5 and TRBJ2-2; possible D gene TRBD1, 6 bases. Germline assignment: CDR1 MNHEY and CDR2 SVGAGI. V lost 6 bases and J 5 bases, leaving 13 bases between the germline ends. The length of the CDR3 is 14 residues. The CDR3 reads CASSSGAWTGELFF. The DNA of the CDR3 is TGTGCCAGCAGCTCAGGGGCATGGACCGGGGAGCTGTTTTTT.

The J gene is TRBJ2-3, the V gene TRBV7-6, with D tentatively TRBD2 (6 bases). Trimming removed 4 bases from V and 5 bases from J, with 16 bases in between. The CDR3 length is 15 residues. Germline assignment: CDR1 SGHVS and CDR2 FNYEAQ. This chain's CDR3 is CASSSQSGFGDTQYF. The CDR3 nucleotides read TGTGCCAGCAGCTCCCAGAGCGGGTTCGGAGATACGCAGTATTTT.

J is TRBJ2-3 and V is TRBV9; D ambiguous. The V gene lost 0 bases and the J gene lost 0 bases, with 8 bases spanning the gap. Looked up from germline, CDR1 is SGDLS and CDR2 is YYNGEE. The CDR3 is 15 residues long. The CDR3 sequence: CASSVGVTSTDTQYF. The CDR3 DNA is TGTGCCAGCAGCGTAGGGGTCACTAGCACAGATACGCAGTATTTT.

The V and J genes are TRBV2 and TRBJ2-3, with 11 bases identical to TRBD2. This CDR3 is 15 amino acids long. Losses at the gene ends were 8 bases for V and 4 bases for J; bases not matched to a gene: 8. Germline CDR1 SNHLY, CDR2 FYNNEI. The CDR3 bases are TGTGCCAGCTGCCTAGCGGGAGGTCGTGCAGATACGCAGTATTTT. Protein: CASCLAGGRADTQYF. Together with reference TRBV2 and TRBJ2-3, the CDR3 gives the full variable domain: EPEVTQTPSHQVTQMGQEVILRCVPISNHLYFYWYRQILGQKVEFLVSFYNNEISEKSEIFDDQFSVERPDGSNFTLKIRSTKLEDSAMYFCASCLAGGRADTQYFGPGTRLTVL.